These T cell receptor beta chains were read from a single sample in a study of type 1 regulatory T cells. TCRdb fed the reads into MiXCR, producing one record per CDR3 protein. This sample has 90,000 to 100,000 distinct CDR3 sequences, with about a third found just once. Sequencing used CD4+ T cells, either the whole sample or a sorted fraction (not recorded which). The origin of the receptors is a human donor in good health. The CDR3 runs from the conserved cysteine through the conserved F or W. Each record gives: V gene, CDR3 length, clone size, CDR3 protein. A clone size is listed for some rows: how often the clone was seen (once, few, many), or a class if it is expanded.

>TRBV9|18|few
CASSETSSGSTGANVLTF
>TRBV7-2|15|few
CASSSRQGASGELFF
>TRBV20-1|16|NA
CSARRAPGVDTGELFF
>TRBV12-5|14|NA
CASSAGAGYNEQFF
>TRBV10-3|13|few
CAILARVDGELFF
>TRBV28|13|NA
CASKGLGQETQYF
>TRBV20-1|14|few
CSARHPGQGDEQYF
>TRBV7-2|17|few
CASSQGGHLSGANVLTF
>TRBV5-1|15|few
CASSSQDSSYNEQFF
>TRBV12-3/TRBV12-4|16|NA
CASSRSPGQGRYEQFF
>TRBV20-1|15|NA
CSANSHGAPTYEQYF
>TRBV20-1|12|NA
CSARDDKNIQYF
>TRBV4-1|18|NA
CASSQQPGQGAAYNEQFF
>TRBV4-1|16|few
CASSQFMAGGQETQYF
>TRBV11-2|14|NA
CASSFGHSTDTQYF
>TRBV5-1|20|once
CASSQSTRRPGLAAGNEQFF
>TRBV4-3|14|few
CASSPRGFAYEQYF
>TRBV5-1|15|NA
CASSLLASSQNIQYF
>TRBV29-1|11|few
CSVKGVREQFF
>TRBV12-3/TRBV12-4|12|NA
CASSDGAEGYTF
>TRBV7-2|17|NA
CASSFSHGTGNSGGYTF
>TRBV20-1|15|few
CSARDNRTYNQPQHF
>TRBV10-3|11|few
CAISGRGEQYF
>TRBV3-1|16|NA
CASSQEGLGRNQPQHF
>TRBV3-1|14|once
CASSQDNRDYGYTF
>TRBV7-2|15|NA
CASSPELAGAGEQYF
>TRBV2|15|NA
CASSDVGQGSYGYTF
>TRBV19|13|NA
CASSSGIRNEQFF
>TRBV7-2|14|NA
CASIGRGPADTQYF
>TRBV6-5|18|few
CASSYSSNRVGSTGELFF
>TRBV9|17|NA
CASSVGTSTKTQETQYF
>TRBV4-2|13|NA
CTSSREGDTEAFF
>TRBV2|12|few
CASTPESRVQYF
>TRBV5-1|14|NA
CASSLGFDSNEQFF
>TRBV20-1|17|few
CSANLKPSERGNNEQFF
>TRBV20-1|14|NA
CSAPRGLASYEQYF
>TRBV20-1|15|NA
CSGKPLQNSYNEQFF
>TRBV20-1|16|few
CSARDGARYSNQPQHF
>TRBV7-9|14|NA
CASSPAHQTREQYF
>TRBV2|14|NA
CASSNSPSTDTQYF
>TRBV7-9|19|NA
CASSLGDIKGPLQYNEQFF
>TRBV20-1|14|NA
CSASPGQGRNEQFF
>TRBV12-3/TRBV12-4|17|few
CASTLGTSGPNLGKQYF
>TRBV9|15|NA
CASSKEGLNTGELFF
>TRBV2|16|NA
CASSASGRSSGNTIYF
>TRBV20-1|13|NA
CSARAGGANVLTF
>TRBV5-5|14|NA
CASSFEGFATEAFF
>TRBV20-1|15|few
CSARDSGLAGYEQYF
>TRBV7-8|17|NA
CASSLGLHSSGANVLTF
>TRBV29-1|13|NA
CSVGLAGEETQYF
>TRBV7-9|16|NA
CASSFRAATIYNEQFF